This T cell receptor beta chain was identified in a study of T cells in Graves' hyperthyroidism and ophthalmopathy. Clinical symptoms, serum thyroxine, TRAb, thyroid ultrasound and orbital computed tomography informed diagnoses. More than 9.5 ml fresh peripheral blood yielded the PBMCs. With 6 bases clipped from V and 2 bases from J, the junction kept 14 bases outside the gene matches. The CDR3 sequence is 16 residues long. Germline assignment: CDR1 DFQATT and CDR2 SNEGSKA (reference sequence). The CDR3 regions of TCR beta were amplified from RNA transcripts. The study used the HTBI primer set for a first-round RT-PCR of the TCR CDR3. TCRdb analysed the multiplex PCR reads with MiXCR anew, one entry per CDR3 protein. This table holds 750,000 to 900,000 distinct CDR3 sequences, 38% found once. With regard to this clonotype: Antigen unknown.

General study results and limits: Blood also showed most of the thyroid clonotypes that were expanded above 0.001.

The source is a man aged 18 to 35 with Graves' hyperthyroidism. The sequencing input was blood. The chain couples TRBV20-1 to TRBJ2-7; 9 nucleotides match TRBD2. In DNA, the CDR3 is TGCAGTGCAAGCACAGGGACTAGCTGGAGGCCCTACGAGCAGTACTTC. This codes for CSASTGTSWRPYEQYF.